This is a list of T cell receptor beta chains from one sample in a study of T cells expressing NK-cell markers. After re-calling the 5' RACE reads, TCRdb lists one entry per CDR3 protein, DNA absent. This listing includes 400,000 or so distinct CDR3 sequences. The specimen was blood T cells: a sorted CD56 or NKG2C T cell subset, CD4+ or CD8+ T cells, or bulk PBMC T cells (not recorded which). The receptors were sampled from a woman aged 45-59 years in good health. CDR3s include the opening cysteine and the closing phenylalanine or tryptophan. The order of the fields is V gene, J gene, CDR3 protein.

V: TRBV4-1; J: TRBJ1-2; CDR3: CASSQAGTGGGYTF
V: TRBV7-2; J: TRBJ2-6; CDR3: CASSYGTGFSGANVLTF
V: TRBV5-1; J: TRBJ2-7; CDR3: CASNPQTVTYEQYF
V: TRBV7-9; J: TRBJ2-1; CDR3: CASRQGGLSYNEQFF
V: TRBV11-2; J: TRBJ2-5; CDR3: CASSQGVGGRSQETQYF
V: TRBV7-9; J: TRBJ2-1; CDR3: CASGRTGWGNEQFF
V: TRBV20-1; J: TRBJ2-4; CDR3: CSARDPQGTGVGGNIQYF
V: TRBV3-1; J: TRBJ1-4; CDR3: CATSVRRATNEKLFF
V: TRBV5-5; J: TRBJ1-5; CDR3: CASSLATGEVQPQHF
V: TRBV2; J: TRBJ2-5; CDR3: CASSEDGRGQETQYF